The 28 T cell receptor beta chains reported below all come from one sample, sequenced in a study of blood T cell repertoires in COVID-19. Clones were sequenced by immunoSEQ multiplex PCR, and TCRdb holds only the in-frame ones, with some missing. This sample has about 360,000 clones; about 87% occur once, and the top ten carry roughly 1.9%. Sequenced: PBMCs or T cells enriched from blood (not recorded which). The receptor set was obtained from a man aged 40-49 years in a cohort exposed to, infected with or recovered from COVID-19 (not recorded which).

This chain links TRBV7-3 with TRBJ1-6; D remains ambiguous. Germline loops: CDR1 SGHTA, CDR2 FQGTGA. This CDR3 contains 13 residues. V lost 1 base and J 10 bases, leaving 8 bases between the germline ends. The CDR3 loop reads CASSLMEDSPLHF. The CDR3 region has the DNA TGTGCCAGCAGCTTAATGGAGGACTCACCCCTCCACTTT. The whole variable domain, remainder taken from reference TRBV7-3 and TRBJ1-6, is GAGVSQTPSNKVTEKGKYVELRCDPISGHTALYWYRQSLGQGPEFLIYFQGTGAADDSGLPNDRFFAVRPEGSVSTLKIQRTERGDSAVYLCASSLMEDSPLHFGNGTRLTVT.

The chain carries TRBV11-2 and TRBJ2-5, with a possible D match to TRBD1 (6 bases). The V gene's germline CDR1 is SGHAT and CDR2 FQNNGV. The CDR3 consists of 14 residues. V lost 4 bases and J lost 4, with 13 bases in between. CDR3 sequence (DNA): TGTGCCAGCAGCTCCGGACAGCTACGAGAGACCCAGTACTTC. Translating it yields CASSSGQLRETQYF.

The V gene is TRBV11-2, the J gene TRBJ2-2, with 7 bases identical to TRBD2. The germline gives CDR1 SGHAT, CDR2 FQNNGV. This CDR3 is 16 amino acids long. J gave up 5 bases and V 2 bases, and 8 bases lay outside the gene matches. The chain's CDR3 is CASSLPWEGRTGELFF. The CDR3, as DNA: TGTGCCAGCAGCTTACCGTGGGAGGGAAGGACCGGGGAGCTGTTTTTT.

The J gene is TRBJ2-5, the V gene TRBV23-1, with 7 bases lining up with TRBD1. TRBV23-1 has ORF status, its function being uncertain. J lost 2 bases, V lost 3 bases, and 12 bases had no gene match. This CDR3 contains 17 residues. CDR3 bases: TGCGCCAGCAGTCATCTCGAAGGACAGGAGAAACAAGAGACCCAGTACTTC. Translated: CASSHLEGQEKQETQYF.

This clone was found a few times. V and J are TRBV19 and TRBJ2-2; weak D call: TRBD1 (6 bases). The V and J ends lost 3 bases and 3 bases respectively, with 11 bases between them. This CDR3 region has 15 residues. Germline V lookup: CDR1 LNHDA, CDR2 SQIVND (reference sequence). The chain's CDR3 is CASSIPGVYTGELFF. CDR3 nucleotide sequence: TGTGCCAGTAGTATCCCAGGGGTCTACACCGGGGAGCTGTTTTTT.

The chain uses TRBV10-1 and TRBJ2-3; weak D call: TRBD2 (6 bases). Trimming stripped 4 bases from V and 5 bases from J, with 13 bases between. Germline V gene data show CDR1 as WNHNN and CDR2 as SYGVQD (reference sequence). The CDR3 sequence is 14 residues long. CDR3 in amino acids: CASSAAGREDTQYF. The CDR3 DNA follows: TGCGCCAGCAGTGCCGCGGGGCGGGAAGATACGCAGTATTTT.

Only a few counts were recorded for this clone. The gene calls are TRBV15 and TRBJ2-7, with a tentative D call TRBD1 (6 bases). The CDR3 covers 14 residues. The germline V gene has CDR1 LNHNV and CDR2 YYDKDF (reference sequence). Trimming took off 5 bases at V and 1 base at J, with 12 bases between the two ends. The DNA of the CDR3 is TGTGCCACCAGCGGTCAGGGGTCTTCCTACGAGCAGTACTTC. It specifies CATSGQGSSYEQYF. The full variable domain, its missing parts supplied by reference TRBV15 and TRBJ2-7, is DAMVIQNPRYQVTQFGKPVTLSCSQTLNHNVMYWYQQKSSQAPKLLFHYYDKDFNNEADTPDNFQSRRPNTSFCFLDIRSPGLGDTAMYLCATSGQGSSYEQYFGPGTRLTVT.

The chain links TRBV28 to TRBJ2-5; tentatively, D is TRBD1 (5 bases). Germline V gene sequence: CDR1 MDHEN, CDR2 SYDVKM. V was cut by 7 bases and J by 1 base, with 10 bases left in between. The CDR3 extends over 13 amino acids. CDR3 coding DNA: TGTGCCAGCAATTTGGGGCCCCAAGAGACCCAGTACTTC. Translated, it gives CASNLGPQETQYF.

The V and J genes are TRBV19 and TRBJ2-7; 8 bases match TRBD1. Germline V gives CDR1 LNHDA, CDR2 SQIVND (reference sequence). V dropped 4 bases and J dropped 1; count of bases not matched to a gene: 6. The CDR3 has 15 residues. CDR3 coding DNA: TGTGCCAGTAGTACAGGGACAGGCTGGTCCTACGAGCAGTACTTC. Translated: CASSTGTGWSYEQYF. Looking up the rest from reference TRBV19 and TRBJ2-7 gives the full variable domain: DGGITQSPKYLFRKEGQNVTLSCEQNLNHDAMYWYRQDPGQGLRLIYYSQIVNDFQKGDIAEGYSVSREKKESFPLTVTSAQKNPTAFYLCASSTGTGWSYEQYFGPGTRLTVT.

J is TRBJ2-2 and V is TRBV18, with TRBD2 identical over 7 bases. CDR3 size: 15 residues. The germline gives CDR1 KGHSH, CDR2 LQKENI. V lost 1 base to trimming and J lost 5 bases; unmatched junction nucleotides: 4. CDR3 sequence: CASSPRLAETGELFF. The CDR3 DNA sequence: TGTGCCAGCTCACCACGACTAGCCGAAACCGGGGAGCTGTTTTTT.

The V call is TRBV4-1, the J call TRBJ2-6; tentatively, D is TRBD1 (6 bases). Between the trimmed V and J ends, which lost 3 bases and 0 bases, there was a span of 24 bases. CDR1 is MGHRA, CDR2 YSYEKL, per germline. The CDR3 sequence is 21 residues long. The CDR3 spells CASSQHAGTTNSISGANVLTF. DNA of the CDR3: TGCGCCAGCAGCCAGCACGCCGGGACAACTAATTCTATCTCTGGGGCCAACGTCCTGACTTTC.

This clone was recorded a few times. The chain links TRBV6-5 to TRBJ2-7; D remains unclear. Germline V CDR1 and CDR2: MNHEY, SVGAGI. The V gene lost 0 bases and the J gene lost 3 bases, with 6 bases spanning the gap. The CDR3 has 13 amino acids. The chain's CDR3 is CASSYSRGYEQYF. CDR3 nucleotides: TGTGCCAGCAGTTACTCGAGAGGCTACGAGCAGTACTTC.

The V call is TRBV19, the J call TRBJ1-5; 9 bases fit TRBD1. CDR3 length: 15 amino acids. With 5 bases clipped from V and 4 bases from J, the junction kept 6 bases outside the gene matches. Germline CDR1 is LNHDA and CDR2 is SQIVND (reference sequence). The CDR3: CASSPQGAGNQPQHF. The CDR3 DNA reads TGTGCCAGTAGTCCACAGGGGGCGGGAAATCAGCCCCAGCATTTT.

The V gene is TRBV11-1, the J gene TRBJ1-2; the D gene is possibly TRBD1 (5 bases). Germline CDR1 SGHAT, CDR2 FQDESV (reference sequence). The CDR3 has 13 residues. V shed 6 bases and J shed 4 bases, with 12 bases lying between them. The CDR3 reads CASSLGQGYGYTF. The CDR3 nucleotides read TGTGCCAGCAGTCTAGGACAAGGCTATGGCTACACCTTC.

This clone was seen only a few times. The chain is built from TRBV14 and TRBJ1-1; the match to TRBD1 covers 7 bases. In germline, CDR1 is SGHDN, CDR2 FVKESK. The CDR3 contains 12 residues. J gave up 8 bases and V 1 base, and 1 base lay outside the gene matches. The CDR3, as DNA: TGTGCCAGCAGCCAAGCGACAGGGGAAGCTTTCTTT. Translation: CASSQATGEAFF.

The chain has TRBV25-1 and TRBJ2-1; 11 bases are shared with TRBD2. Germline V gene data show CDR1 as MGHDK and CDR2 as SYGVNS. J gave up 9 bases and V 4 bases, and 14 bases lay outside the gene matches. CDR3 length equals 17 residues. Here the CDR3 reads CASSVLVTSGRMGEQFF. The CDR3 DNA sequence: TGTGCCAGCAGTGTCCTAGTTACTAGCGGGAGAATGGGTGAGCAGTTCTTC.

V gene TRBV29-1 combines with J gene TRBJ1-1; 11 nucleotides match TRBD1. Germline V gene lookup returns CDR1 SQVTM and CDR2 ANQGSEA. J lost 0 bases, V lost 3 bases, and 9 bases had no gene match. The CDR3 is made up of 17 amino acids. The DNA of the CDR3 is TGCAGCGTTGATCGAAGGACAGGGGGCCTTATGAACACTGAAGCTTTCTTT. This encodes CSVDRRTGGLMNTEAFF.

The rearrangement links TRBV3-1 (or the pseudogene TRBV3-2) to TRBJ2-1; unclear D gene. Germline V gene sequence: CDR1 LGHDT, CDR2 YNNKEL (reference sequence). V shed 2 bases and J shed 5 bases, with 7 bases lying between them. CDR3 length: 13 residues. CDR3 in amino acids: CASSQLTNNEQFF. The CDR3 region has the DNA TGTGCCAGCAGCCAACTTACAAACAATGAGCAGTTCTTC.

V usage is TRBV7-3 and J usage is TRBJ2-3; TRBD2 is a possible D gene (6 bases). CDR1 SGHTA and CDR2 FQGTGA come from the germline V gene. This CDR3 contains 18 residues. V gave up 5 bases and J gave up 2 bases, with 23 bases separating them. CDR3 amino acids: CASSPQRVAEFTTDTQYF. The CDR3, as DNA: TGTGCCAGCAGCCCCCAACGAGTAGCGGAATTTACCACAGATACGCAGTATTTT.

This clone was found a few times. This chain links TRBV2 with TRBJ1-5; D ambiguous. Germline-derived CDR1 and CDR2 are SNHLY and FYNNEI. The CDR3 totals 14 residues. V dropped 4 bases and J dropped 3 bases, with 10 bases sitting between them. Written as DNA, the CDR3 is TGTGCCAGCAGTGCTTCCAGGCCCAATCAGCCCCAGCATTTT. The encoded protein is CASSASRPNQPQHF.

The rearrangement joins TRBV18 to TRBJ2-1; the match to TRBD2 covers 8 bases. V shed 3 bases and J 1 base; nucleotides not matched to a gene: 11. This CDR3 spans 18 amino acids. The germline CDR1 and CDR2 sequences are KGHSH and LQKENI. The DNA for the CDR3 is TGTGCCAGCTCACCCGTCTTGGGCGGGAGGCAATCCTACAATGAGCAGTTCTTC. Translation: CASSPVLGGRQSYNEQFF.

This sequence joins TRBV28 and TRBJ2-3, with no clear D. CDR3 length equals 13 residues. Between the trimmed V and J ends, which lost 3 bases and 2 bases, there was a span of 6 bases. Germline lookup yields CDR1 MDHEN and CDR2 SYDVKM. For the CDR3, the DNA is TGTGCCAGCAGTTTGGCCAACACAGATACGCAGTATTTT. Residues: CASSLANTDTQYF.

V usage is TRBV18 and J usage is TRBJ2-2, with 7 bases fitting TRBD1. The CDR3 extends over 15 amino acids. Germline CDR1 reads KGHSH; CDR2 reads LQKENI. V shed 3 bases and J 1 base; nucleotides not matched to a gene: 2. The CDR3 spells CASSPGQENTGELFF. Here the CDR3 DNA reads TGTGCCAGCTCACCCGGACAGGAGAACACCGGGGAGCTGTTTTTT.

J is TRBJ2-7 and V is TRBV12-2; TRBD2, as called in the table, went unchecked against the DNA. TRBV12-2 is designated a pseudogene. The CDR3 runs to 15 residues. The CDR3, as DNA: TGTGCAAGTCGCCTGTACCCCAGGGGACTATACGAGCAGTACTTC. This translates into CASRLYPRGLYEQYF.

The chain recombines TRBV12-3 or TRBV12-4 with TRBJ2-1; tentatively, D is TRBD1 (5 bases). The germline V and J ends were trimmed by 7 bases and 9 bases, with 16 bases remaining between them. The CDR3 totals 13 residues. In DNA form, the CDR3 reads TGTGCCAGCAATCCATTTTTGGGGCGTGAGCAGTTCTTC. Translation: CASNPFLGREQFF.

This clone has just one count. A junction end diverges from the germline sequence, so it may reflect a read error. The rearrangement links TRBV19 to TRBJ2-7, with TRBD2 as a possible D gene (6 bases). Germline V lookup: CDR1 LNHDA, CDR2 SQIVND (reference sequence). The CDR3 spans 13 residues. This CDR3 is CASSTLDRERIYF. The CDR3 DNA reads TGTGCCAGTAGTACCTTGGACCGGGAGAGGATCTATTTC. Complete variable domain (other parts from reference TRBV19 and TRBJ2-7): DGGITQSPKYLFRKEGQNVTLSCEQNLNHDAMYWYRQDPGQGLRLIYYSQIVNDFQKGDIAEGYSVSREKKESFPLTVTSAQKNPTAFYLCASSTLDRERIYFGPGTRLTVT.

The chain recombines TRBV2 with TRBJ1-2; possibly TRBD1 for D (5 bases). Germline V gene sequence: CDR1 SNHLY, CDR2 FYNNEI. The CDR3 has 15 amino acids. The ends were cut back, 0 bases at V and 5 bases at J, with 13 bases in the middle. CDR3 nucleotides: TGTGCCAGCAGTGAAGCGGGGCCAGGCCCATATGGCTACACCTTC. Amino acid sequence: CASSEAGPGPYGYTF.

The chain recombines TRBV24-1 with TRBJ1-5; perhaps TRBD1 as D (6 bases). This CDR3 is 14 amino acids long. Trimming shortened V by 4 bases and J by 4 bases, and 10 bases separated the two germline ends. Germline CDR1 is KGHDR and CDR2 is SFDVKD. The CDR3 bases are TGTGCCACCAGTGAAAATACAGGGAATCAGCCCCAGCATTTT. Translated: CATSENTGNQPQHF.